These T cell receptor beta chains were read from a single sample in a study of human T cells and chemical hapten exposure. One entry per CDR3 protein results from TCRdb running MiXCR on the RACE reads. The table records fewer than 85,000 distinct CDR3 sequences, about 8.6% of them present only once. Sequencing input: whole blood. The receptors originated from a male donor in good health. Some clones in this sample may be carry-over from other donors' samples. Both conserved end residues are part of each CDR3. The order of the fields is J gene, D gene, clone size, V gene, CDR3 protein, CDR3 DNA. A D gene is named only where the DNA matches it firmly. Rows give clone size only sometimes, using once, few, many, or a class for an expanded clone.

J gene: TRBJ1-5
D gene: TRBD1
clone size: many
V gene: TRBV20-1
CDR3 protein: CSARTLGTGDQPQHF
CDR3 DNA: TGCAGTGCGAGGACACTTGGGACAGGTGATCAGCCCCAGCATTTT

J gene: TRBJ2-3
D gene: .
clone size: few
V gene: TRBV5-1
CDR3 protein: CASSLKLAGTDTQYF
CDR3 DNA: TGCGCCAGCAGCTTGAAACTAGCTGGCACAGATACGCAGTATTTT

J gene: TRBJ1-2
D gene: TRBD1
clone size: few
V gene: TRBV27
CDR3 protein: CASSLKGQGAQSYGYTF
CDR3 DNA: TGTGCCAGCAGTTTAAAGGGACAGGGGGCGCAGAGCTATGGCTACACCTTC

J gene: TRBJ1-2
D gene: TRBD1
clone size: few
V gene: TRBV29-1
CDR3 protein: CSIRDRETYGYTF
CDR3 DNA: TGCAGCATCCGGGACAGGGAGACCTATGGCTACACCTTC

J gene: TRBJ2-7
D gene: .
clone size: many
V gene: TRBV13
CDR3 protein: CASSSQGLQYF
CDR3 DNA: TGTGCCAGCAGCAGCCAGGGACTCCAGTACTTC

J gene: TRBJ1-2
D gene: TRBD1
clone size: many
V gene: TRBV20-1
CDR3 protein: CSATRTGHRLGLWLHRDWDYGYTF
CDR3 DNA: TGCAGTGCAACCAGGACAGGACACCGACTGGGACTATGGCTACACCGCGACTGGGACTATGGCTACACCTTC

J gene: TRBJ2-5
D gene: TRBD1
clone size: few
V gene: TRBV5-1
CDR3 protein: CASSSPGTGQETQYF
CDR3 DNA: TGCGCCAGCAGCTCTCCAGGGACAGGGCAAGAGACCCAGTACTTC

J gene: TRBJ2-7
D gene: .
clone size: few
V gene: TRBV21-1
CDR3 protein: CASSKIPRFLTSYEQYF
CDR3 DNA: TGTGCCAGCAGCAAGATCCCAAGGTTTCTAACCTCCTACGAGCAGTACTTC

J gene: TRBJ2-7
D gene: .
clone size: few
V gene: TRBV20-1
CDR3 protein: CSAGLLALSYEQYF
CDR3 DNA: TGCAGTGCTGGCCTCCTAGCGTTATCCTACGAGCAGTACTTC

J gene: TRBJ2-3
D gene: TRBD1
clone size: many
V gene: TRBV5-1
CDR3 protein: CASTMDREDIADTQYF
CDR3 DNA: TGCGCCAGCACTATGGACAGGGAGGATATCGCAGATACGCAGTATTTT

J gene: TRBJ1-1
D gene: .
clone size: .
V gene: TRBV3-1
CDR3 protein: CASSRRGGGTEAFF
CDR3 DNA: TGTGCCAGCAGCCGGAGGGGAGGAGGCACTGAAGCTTTCTTT

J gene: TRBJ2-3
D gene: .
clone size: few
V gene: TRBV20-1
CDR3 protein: CSAQNTDTQYF
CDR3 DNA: TGCAGTGCTCAGAACACAGATACGCAGTATTTT

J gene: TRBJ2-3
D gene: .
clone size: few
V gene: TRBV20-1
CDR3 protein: CSANPVDPGKEDTQYF
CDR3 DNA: TGCAGTGCTAACCCCGTAGATCCGGGGAAGGAAGATACGCAGTATTTT

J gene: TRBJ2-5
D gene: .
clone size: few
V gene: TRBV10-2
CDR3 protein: CASSEPAGSQETQYF
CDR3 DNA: TGCGCCAGCAGTGAGCCGGCAGGGAGTCAGGAGACCCAGTACTTC

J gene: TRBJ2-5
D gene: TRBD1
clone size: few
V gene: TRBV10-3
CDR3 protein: CAISEGGQGSQTQYF
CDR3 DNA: TGTGCCATCAGTGAGGGGGGACAGGGCAGCCAGACCCAGTACTTC